The following is a T cell receptor (beta chain) sequence with its context. Its antigen specificity is not known. Base-call qualities are not available, and no considerably larger clone is one nucleotide away. These data are taken from a study of cytomegalovirus exposure and HLA in healthy donors (dated by TCRdb to between 2016 and 2019). For context, the study as a whole: According to an earlier analysis of 450 to 650 of the donors, about 179 million T cells yielded 90 million to 130 million unique TCR beta sequences and less than 300 Gb of sequence data. Around 320 gigabases of sequencing data and tens of millions of unique TCR sequences were included in an early release covering about 700 HLA-typed donors. Among the roughly 400 genotyped donors, approximately 77% belonged to the genetic ancestry cluster associated with self-reported Caucasian donors. The study aimed to test whether cataloging public T cell receptors could reveal signatures of past pathogen exposure. The T cell repertoires of 666 subjects were profiled by immunosequencing and related to cytomegalovirus serostatus. In addition to the first cohort of 666 subjects, a separate validation cohort of approximately 130 different subjects was used. The study combined high-throughput TCR immunosequencing, statistical association of individual TCRs with disease status, and machine learning to predict cytomegalovirus infection status. A later analysis re-analyzed previously published TCR beta repertoires from roughly 600 donors and added high-resolution HLA genotyping to study TCR occurrence patterns. Rather than using new phenotypic data, the later analysis identified candidate immune exposures from TCR beta sequences and from how often those sequences occurred across donors. In an earlier analysis of more than 550 of the donors, high-throughput TCR beta sequencing was used to judge whether each TCR beta V gene segment behaved as functional or pseudogenic. Donor age, sex, ethnicity and CMV serostatus were collected together with the repertoire data. In a later genetic analysis, genome-wide SNP genotypes for about 65% of the 666 donors were used, and that subset was treated as a discovery cohort. All discovery cohort repertoires had been generated on a single sequencing platform. HLA typing included class I and class II loci at four-digit resolution. Typing coverage varied by locus: about 629-640 donors for A, B, C, DRB1 and DQB1; more than 500 for DQA1; approximately 610 for DPA1; roughly 450 for DPB1. About five DR-DQ haplotypes were treated as single units for association and clustering because of strong linkage in the cohort. Across 398 genotyped donors of the cohort, an average of roughly 250,000 unique TCR beta nucleotide sequences per donor were sequenced, and 15% to 20% of those sequences were non-productive.

Looking up the germline V gene yields CDR1 SQVTM and CDR2 ANQGSEA. From the cysteine up to the phenylalanine, the CDR3 has a length of 15 residues. The sequence is cut down to CDR3 DNA, 45 bases in frame from base 1. V has 4 bases trimmed and J has 4 bases trimmed; junction bases matching no gene number 12. Overall results and qualifications from the work: The classifier was reported to diagnose cytomegalovirus status with high specificity and sensitivity in both the original and validation cohorts. The authors suggested that the approach could potentially be generalized to other disease states and immunological phenotypes. Presence/absence analyses assumed roughly uniform sequencing depth across donors, an assumption that may not hold. Approximately 18 rarely observed V segments, including chromosome 9 orphons, were excluded from the earlier analysis of approximately 600 of the donors because counts were too low. Most TCR sequences were seen in very few donors, while some public TCRs were found in many individuals. In a later genetic analysis, a missense DCLRE1C variant was associated with V-gene and J-gene trimming of TCR beta chains, and the association was replicated in an independent cohort. Three of the identified cytomegalovirus-associated TCR beta chains were confirmed in vitro to be specific for cytomegalovirus antigens. The only immune exposure information available for the cohort was CMV serostatus. An earlier analysis of roughly 570 of the donors showed that most TCR beta V segments appeared in productive rearrangements either about 90% or about 30% of the time, which broadly matched IMGT annotations. Compared with the 666-donor mean, donors in an Asian-associated ancestry cluster had fewer N-insertions in productive TCRs, according to a later genetic analysis. The study listed around 160 TCR beta chains as associated with cytomegalovirus. A further reported finding was that TCR beta sequences accurately predicted the HLA-A and HLA-B alleles for most subjects in the first cohort. A group of highly shared sequence variants was considered likely to be a technical artifact of the sequencing pipeline. Most CMV-associated TCR beta chains appeared to be HLA-restricted in a later analysis, and the HLA associations seemed to be driven largely by CMV exposure. In this cohort, only TCR beta chains were sequenced, and detectable features were limited by the absence of alpha or paired-chain data. HLA typing was unavailable for some donors at each locus, so association tests used only the typed subset. Several of the top co-occurrence clusters appeared to be linked to parvovirus B19, influenza, CMV and Epstein-Barr virus, according to a later analysis. At a false discovery rate of 0.05, a later analysis linked around 17,000 TCR beta sequences to specific HLA alleles. In a later analysis, TCR association rates were found to vary across HLA loci, with the most associated TCRs seen for DRB1 alleles and the fewest for HLA-C alleles. Some IMGT-functional V segments, including TRBV6-2 and TRBV6-3, could not be distinguished by the 87-base-pair reads and were therefore excluded. Strong co-occurrence of HLA alleles, especially DR and DQ, made assigning TCR associations to individual alleles difficult. Linkage disequilibrium might explain the correlated functional status among segregating V segments, but an unknown experimental factor could not be ruled out. Compared with equally common non-associated chains, HLA-associated TCR beta chains in a later analysis were more clonally expanded and had lower generation probabilities.

The library was produced with the immunoSEQ multiplex PCR assay. For the multiplex PCR, a mixture combining 60 forward primers for TCR Vbeta segments and 13 reverse primers for TCR Jbeta segments was used. Amplification of the CDR3 region of rearranged TCR beta genes was performed with a multiplex PCR assay on genomic DNA. On the Illumina HiSeq System, the amplified TCR beta libraries were sequenced as 87-base-pair reads. As for the original processing: Across the 700 or so repertoires, a later analysis counted tens of millions of unique TCR beta chains, 9.5 million to 12 million of which were shared by at least two donors. To remove PCR and sequencing errors, raw reads were error-corrected and collapsed into unique sequences using a nearest-neighbor algorithm that merged closely related sequences. To assign V, D and J gene segments, CDR3 sequences were aligned to IMGT reference sequences. For a sequence to be retained, a match of at least six nucleotides to both a V gene segment and a J gene segment was required. A rearrangement was called productive if the CDR3 had no stop codons and remained in frame with V and J, and every other rearrangement was called non-productive. Following IMGT convention, CDR3 was defined as the stretch from the second conserved V-encoded cysteine to the conserved J-encoded phenylalanine. The earlier analysis of some 580 of the donors excluded any sequence lacking an unambiguous match to a single V gene segment. In an earlier analysis of approximately 610 of the donors, V segments were called functional above 56.7% productive rearrangements and were called segregating when the between-donor standard deviation exceeded 5%. A statistical classification framework was built for diagnosing cytomegalovirus status from the catalog of TCR beta chain sequences. In a later analysis, V and J genes were assigned by comparing TCR nucleotide sequences against IMGT/GENE-DB human TR gene sequences. A later analysis assigned CDR3 sequences and most-parsimonious VDJ recombination scenarios with the TCRdist pipeline. In a later analysis, every TCR beta chain was defined by the combination of its CDR3 amino acid sequence and its V-gene family, and reads without a unique V-gene family were dropped. A later analysis removed 550 to 700 highly shared, low-generation-probability nucleotide sequences to deal with suspected cross-contamination and a sequencing artifact. In a later analysis, a clonal expansion index was calculated for each public chain from normalized within-repertoire ranks of inferred template counts. In a later analysis, generation probabilities were computed using a VDJ recombination model fitted to out-of-frame rearrangements, and the results were checked against IGoR. In a later analysis, hypergeometric tests were used to score TCR-TCR, TCR-HLA and TCR-CMV co-occurrence, with a repertoire-size bias correction applied to TCR pairs. False discovery rates were estimated in a later analysis by permuting HLA or CMV assignments 20 times. A later analysis grouped co-occurring TCRs with DBSCAN, adding TCRdist sequence similarity when clustering within HLA-allele-positive subsets. Co-occurrence clustering excluded repertoires with fewer than 30,000 or more than 120,000 public chains, plus five with anomalous nucleotide sharing. TCRdb took this table from immuneACCESS and kept in-frame rearrangements with V and J called. Such tables lack part of the clones; where checked against another copy, unresolved V genes explain under half of the gap, and the rest is unexplained. V, J and clone size were drawn from that table, and D and trimming were deduced from the DNA. In this sample the table shows about 130,000 clones, around 74% of which occur a single time. Approximately 3.1% of the sample lies in the top ten.

The cohort consisted of fewer than 700 healthy bone marrow donors. At the time of sampling, every cohort member was nominally healthy, though immune exposures that went unrecorded were likely present. The donor was CMV seronegative and belonged to the group of 352 seronegative cohort members. Each donor provided a peripheral blood sample, and peripheral blood mononuclear cells were used for TCR beta sequencing. Genomic DNA was extracted from the blood cell samples with the Qiagen DNeasy Blood Extraction Kit. This sequence uses TRBV29-1 and TRBJ1-2; 7 bases in between match TRBD1. What was sequenced was PBMCs. This sequence was found in a man between 25 and 39 years old in good health and CMV-seronegative. At the DNA level, the sequence is TGCAGCGTTGGGAGGGGTACAGGGGCAAGCTATGGCTACACCTTC. It is translated as CSVGRGTGASYGYTF.